Following are 3 T cell receptor beta chains from one sample sequenced in a study of T cell repertoires in cytomegalovirus infection. TCRdb redid the calling of the reads with MiXCR, one entry per CDR3 protein. The table lists 200,000 to 300,000 distinct CDR3 sequences, approximately 9% of them singletons, with approximately 15% in the top ten. Input material: PBMCs. These receptors were obtained from a human donor in good health (CMV status not recorded). Some clones in this sample may be carry-over from other donors' samples.

This clonotype came up many times. This chain joins TRBV5-4 and TRBJ1-1, with TRBD1 identical over 8 bases. CDR1 and CDR2 (germline): SGHNT, YYREEE (reference sequence). This CDR3 comprises 16 residues. Trimming at V came to 4 bases and at J to 1 base, leaving 9 bases not matched to a gene. CDR3 region: CASSTTGQGRNTEAFF. The CDR3 DNA reads TGTGCCAGCAGCACCACAGGACAGGGAAGGAACACTGAAGCTTTCTTT.

V and J are TRBV25-1 and TRBJ2-5; D possibly uses TRBD1 or TRBD2 (5 bases each). CDR1 is MGHDK, CDR2 SYGVNS, per germline. CDR3 length: 14 amino acids. The germline V and J ends were trimmed by 8 bases and 2 bases, with 15 bases remaining between them. The CDR3 here is CASAEGQVQETQYF. CDR3 coding DNA: TGTGCCAGCGCAGAGGGGCAGGTACAAGAGACCCAGTACTTC.

The chain links TRBV15 to TRBJ2-5, with D tentatively TRBD2 (6 bases). This CDR3 has 15 amino acids. Germline lookup yields CDR1 LNHNV and CDR2 YYDKDF (reference sequence). V lost 0 bases to trimming and J lost 2 bases, with 10 bases between them. The CDR3: CATSREATRQETQYF. CDR3 DNA: TGTGCCACCAGCAGAGAAGCGACTAGACAAGAGACCCAGTACTTC.